This entry lists 27 T cell receptor beta chains sequenced from one sample in a study of prognosis after radiotherapy for stage I lung cancer. Amplicons of TCR beta CDR3 were generated from genomic DNA by two-round multiplex PCR. Individual primers that were specific to each TRBV and TRBJ gene served in first-round PCR. TCRdb reprocessed the multiplex PCR reads via MiXCR and lists one record per CDR3 protein. Counted here are over 15,000 distinct CDR3 sequences, about 50% occurring once; the ten biggest clones make up 30% to 35%. This specimen was PBMCs, taken before or after stereotactic body radiation therapy (not recorded which). These receptors were obtained from a donor over 45 with non-small cell lung cancer.

The chain is built from TRBV4-1 and TRBJ1-1; tentative D call: TRBD1 (5 bases). Trimming left V 3 bases short and J 3 bases short, with 8 bases between. The length of the CDR3 is 13 residues. Germline V gene sequence: CDR1 MGHRA, CDR2 YSYEKL. CDR3 amino acids: CASSQGGHTEAFF. The CDR3 DNA follows: TGCGCCAGCAGCCAGGGGGGACACACTGAAGCTTTCTTT.

Of note for this clonotype: This may stem from a read error, because a much larger clone lies one nucleotide away. V is TRBV12-3 or TRBV12-4 and J is TRBJ1-2; TRBD1 might be the D (6 bases). The CDR3 consists of 15 residues. V shed 7 bases and J shed 1 base, with 16 bases lying between them. The CDR3 DNA follows: TGTGCCAGCATTGCTCCCGGGACACTTAACTATGGCTACACCTTC. It yields the protein CASIAPGTLNYGYTF.

This clonotype was seen many times. The rearrangement links TRBV5-1 to TRBJ1-1; D gene uncertain. The CDR3 extends over 12 amino acids. Trimming took 0 bases from V and 5 from J, leaving 5 bases between them. CDR1 SGHRS and CDR2 YFSETQ come from the germline V gene. CDR3 coding DNA: TGCGCCAGCAGCTTGGGAGATACTGAAGCTTTCTTT. Amino acid sequence: CASSLGDTEAFF.

This clonotype was seen many times. This chain links TRBV7-9 with TRBJ2-2; 10 bases agree with TRBD1. With 6 bases clipped from V and 3 bases from J, the junction kept 1 base outside the gene matches. The CDR3 consists of 14 residues. CDR1 is SEHNR and CDR2 is FQNEAQ in the germline V gene (reference sequence). Written as DNA, the CDR3 is TGTGCCAGCAGTGGACAGGGGGACACCGGGGAGCTGTTTTTT. This encodes CASSGQGDTGELFF.

Within the sample, this clonotype is medium-sized (0.01 to 0.1%). The V gene is TRBV12-3 or TRBV12-4, the J gene TRBJ2-1, with 10 nucleotides matching TRBD2. The junction had 5 bases not matched to a gene; V was cut back by 2 bases and J by 7 bases. The CDR3 is 15 amino acids. CDR3 region: CASSLSASGRNEQFF. The CDR3 bases are TGTGCCAGCAGTTTATCCGCTAGCGGGAGAAATGAGCAGTTCTTC.

This sequence joins TRBV2 and TRBJ2-3; a weak D match, TRBD2 (6 bases). Germline assignment: CDR1 SNHLY and CDR2 FYNNEI. The CDR3 covers 15 residues. Trimming stripped 2 bases from V and 6 bases from J, with 15 bases between. The CDR3 DNA reads as TGTGCCAGCAGTGAATCAGCTGGAGGGCCCGATACGCAGTATTTT. Protein product: CASSESAGGPDTQYF.

About this clonotype: This may stem from a read error, because a much larger clone lies one nucleotide away. This chain uses TRBV11-3 with TRBJ2-7, with D possibly TRBD1 on 6 matching bases. Germline assignment: CDR1 SGHNT and CDR2 YENEEA. This CDR3 is built from 13 residues. The CDR3 reads CACRRDNSYEQYF. CDR3 coding DNA: TGTGCCTGCAGAAGGGACAACTCCTACGAGCAGTACTTC.

V and J are TRBV20-1 and TRBJ2-7; D call uncertain. CDR3 length: 14 amino acids. V was pared by 4 bases and J by 7 bases, with 20 bases between. Germline V lookup: CDR1 DFQATT, CDR2 SNEGSKA (reference sequence). As DNA, the CDR3 is TGCAGTGCTACCCTAGGATCGGGTTCGAGAGAGCAGTACTTC. Its protein is CSATLGSGSREQYF.

The table lists this clonotype with many counts. The V gene is TRBV7-3, the J gene TRBJ1-2; 9 nucleotides align to TRBD1. This CDR3 region has 16 residues. The V gene end was trimmed by 3 bases and the J gene end by 5 bases; junction bases not matched to a gene: 10. Germline values: CDR1 SGHTA, CDR2 FQGTGA. CDR3 amino acids: CASSFPLDRGNYGYTF. The CDR3 nucleotides read TGTGCCAGCAGCTTCCCTTTGGACAGGGGCAATTATGGCTACACCTTC. Using reference TRBV7-3 and TRBJ1-2 for the parts outside the CDR3, the full variable domain is GAGVSQTPSNKVTEKGKYVELRCDPISGHTALYWYRQSLGQGPEFLIYFQGTGAADDSGLPNDRFFAVRPEGSVSTLKIQRTERGDSAVYLCASSFPLDRGNYGYTFGSGTRLTVV.

In its sample, this clonotype is medium-sized (0.01 to 0.1%). The gene calls are TRBV7-9 and TRBJ1-2, with 7 nucleotides matching TRBD1. V shed 5 bases and J 2 bases; nucleotides not matched to a gene: 8. Germline values: CDR1 SEHNR, CDR2 FQNEAQ (reference sequence). This CDR3 has 15 amino acids. CDR3 region: CASSPPGQTNYGYTF. The DNA for the CDR3 is TGTGCCAGCAGCCCACCGGGACAGACGAACTATGGCTACACCTTC. Together with reference TRBV7-9 and TRBJ1-2, the CDR3 gives the full variable domain: DTGVSQNPRHKITKRGQNVTFRCDPISEHNRLYWYRQTLGQGPEFLTYFQNEAQLEKSRLLSDRFSAERPKGSFSTLEIQRTEQGDSAMYLCASSPPGQTNYGYTFGSGTRLTVV.

Ten or more counts support this clonotype. V gene TRBV2 combines with J gene TRBJ2-1; 13 bases match TRBD2. Germline-derived CDR1 and CDR2 are SNHLY and FYNNEI. This CDR3 has 15 amino acids. V lost 7 bases, J lost 6 bases, and 6 bases stayed unmatched. The CDR3, as DNA: TGTGCCAGCACAAGACTAGCGGGGGGACTCAATGAGCAGTTCTTC. It translates to CASTRLAGGLNEQFF. The full variable domain, its missing parts supplied by reference TRBV2 and TRBJ2-1, is EPEVTQTPSHQVTQMGQEVILRCVPISNHLYFYWYRQILGQKVEFLVSFYNNEISEKSEIFDDQFSVERPDGSNFTLKIRSTKLEDSAMYFCASTRLAGGLNEQFFGPGTRLTVL.

This clonotype was seen ten or more times. This chain uses TRBV28 with TRBJ1-2, with D uncertain. Germline CDR1 reads MDHEN; CDR2 reads SYDVKM. The CDR3 extends over 13 amino acids. The ends were cut back, 6 bases at V and 2 bases at J, with 10 bases in the middle. The CDR3: CASSRPNNYGYTF. CDR3 sequence (DNA): TGTGCCAGCAGCCGTCCCAACAACTATGGCTACACCTTC.

This clonotype was observed at least ten times. The V gene is TRBV20-1, the J gene TRBJ2-1; 9 bases align to TRBD2. V shed 1 base and J 0 bases; nucleotides not matched to a gene: 10. Germline CDR1 and CDR2: DFQATT and SNEGSKA (reference sequence). The CDR3 loop spans 18 amino acids. The CDR3 sequence: CSARVSPGLADSYNEQFF. The CDR3 DNA follows: TGCAGTGCTAGAGTCTCTCCGGGACTAGCAGACTCCTACAATGAGCAGTTCTTC.

This clonotype was counted ten times or more. V and J are TRBV7-3 and TRBJ2-1; TRBD2 aligns across 8 bases. CDR1 is SGHTA and CDR2 is FQGTGA in the germline V gene. CDR3 size: 15 residues. The trim removed 5 bases at V and 4 bases at J, leaving 7 bases unmatched. This CDR3 is CASSRSGDPYNEQFF. The CDR3 nucleotides read TGTGCCAGCAGCCGTAGCGGGGACCCGTACAATGAGCAGTTCTTC.

The chain joins TRBV10-3 to TRBJ2-1, with 10 bases that match TRBD1. From germline, CDR1 is ENHRY and CDR2 SYGVKD. Germline trimming cut 10 bases from V and 5 bases from J; bases unmatched to any gene: 5. This CDR3 spans 13 amino acids. The DNA for the CDR3 is TGTGCCACCTCCGGGACAGGGGACAATGAGCAGTTCTTC. Residues: CATSGTGDNEQFF.

There are a few counts of this clonotype. This chain uses TRBV19 with TRBJ2-2; TRBD2 might be the D (5 bases). V was pared by 3 bases and J by 7 bases, with 9 bases between. Per germline, CDR1 LNHDA and CDR2 SQIVND (reference sequence). This CDR3 region has 13 residues. Here the CDR3 DNA reads TGTGCCAGTAGTATCCTGGGGAGCGGGGAGCTGTTTTTT. Its protein is CASSILGSGELFF.

This sequence joins TRBV7-9 and TRBJ2-5; 10 positions match TRBD1. In germline, CDR1 is SEHNR, CDR2 FQNEAQ (reference sequence). After removal of 1 base from V and 5 bases from J, the junction contained 4 bases not matched to a gene. CDR3 length equals 15 residues. The CDR3, as DNA: TGTGCCAGCAGCTTAGGGACAGGGGGGGTGGAGACCCAGTACTTC. As protein: CASSLGTGGVETQYF.

The V gene is TRBV6-2 or TRBV6-3, the J gene TRBJ2-1; maybe TRBD2 (6 bases). CDR1 and CDR2 from the germline V gene are MNHEY and SVGEGT. V was trimmed by 0 bases and J by 8 bases, leaving 8 bases between them. The CDR3 extends over 13 amino acids. The CDR3 here is CASSYSTGDEQFF. Written as DNA, the CDR3 is TGTGCCAGCAGTTACTCGACGGGAGATGAGCAGTTCTTC.

Of note for this clonotype: This likely came from a read error, as a far larger clone is one base away. J is TRBJ2-2 and V is TRBV7-2; TRBD2 matches 8 bases. Germline CDR1 is SGHTA and CDR2 is FQGNSA. This CDR3 region has 14 residues. DNA for the CDR3: TGTGCCAGCAGCCCGGGGACTAGTCCCGGGGATCTGTTTTTT. Translation: CASSPGTSPGDLFF.

The chain carries TRBV11-1 and TRBJ2-2, with 9 positions matching TRBD1. J lost 5 bases, V lost 5 bases, and 3 bases had no gene match. Germline V gene data show CDR1 as SGHAT and CDR2 as FQDESV (reference sequence). The CDR3 has 14 amino acids. CDR3 amino acids: CASSHRGRTGELFF. Here the CDR3 DNA reads TGTGCCAGCAGCCACAGGGGGCGAACCGGGGAGCTGTTTTTT. The full variable domain, rest sourced from reference TRBV11-1 and TRBJ2-2, is EAEVAQSPRYKITEKSQAVAFWCDPISGHATLYWYRQILGQGPELLVQFQDESVVDDSQLPKDRFSAERLKGVDSTLKIQPAELGDSAMYLCASSHRGRTGELFFGEGSRLTVL.

This clonotype was seen at least ten times. The chain combines TRBV10-3 with TRBJ2-2, with D maybe TRBD1 (5 bases). CDR1 and CDR2 (germline): ENHRY, SYGVKD. The CDR3 covers 14 residues. V lost 7 bases, J lost 1 base, and 10 bases lay in between. This chain's CDR3 is CAIKGEGNTGELFF. As DNA, the CDR3 is TGTGCCATCAAAGGGGAAGGGAACACCGGGGAGCTGTTTTTT.

To note about this clonotype: This sequence is one base from a far larger clone and is likely a read error. The J gene is TRBJ1-5, the V gene TRBV6-4, with 7 bases fitting TRBD1. The V segment lost 10 bases and the J segment 3 bases; nucleotides outside the gene matches: 9. The CDR3 runs to 14 residues. The germline V gene encodes CDR1 MRHNA and CDR2 SNTAGT. The CDR3 DNA reads TGTGCCAACAGGGGCCTAAGGGACAATCAGCCCCAGCATTTT. Translation gives CANRGLRDNQPQHF.

This clonotype has a count of ten or more. The chain has TRBV20-1 and TRBJ2-5, with 8 nucleotides matching TRBD1. The CDR3 loop spans 14 amino acids. Per germline, CDR1 DFQATT and CDR2 SNEGSKA (reference sequence). The V gene end was trimmed by 1 base and the J gene end by 3 bases; junction bases not matched to a gene: 4. For the CDR3, the DNA is TGCAGTGCTAGAGTGGGACAGGTTAAAGAGACCCAGTACTTC. Amino acids: CSARVGQVKETQYF.

This clonotype was observed at least ten times. The gene calls are TRBV5-1 and TRBJ1-6, with 8 bases identical to TRBD1. The CDR3 is 15 residues long. The V gene's germline CDR1 is SGHRS and CDR2 YFSETQ. V was pared by 5 bases and J by 10 bases, with 11 bases of the junction left unmatched. The CDR3 protein is CASRPSDRVGSPLHF. The CDR3 nucleotides read TGCGCCAGCAGACCCTCGGACAGGGTAGGATCACCCCTCCACTTT.

By its share, this clonotype is medium-sized. The chain combines TRBV11-1 with TRBJ1-2; D ambiguous. V dropped 5 bases and J dropped 7 bases, with 11 bases sitting between them. The CDR3 is made up of 12 amino acids. Germline CDR1 reads SGHAT; CDR2 reads FQDESV (reference sequence). The CDR3 nucleotides are TGTGCCAGCAGCCCCATAGGGCGTGGCTACACCTTC. Its translation is CASSPIGRGYTF.

Comment on this clonotype: A junction end diverges from the germline sequence, so it may reflect a read error. The chain joins TRBV27 to TRBJ2-7; 7 positions match TRBD1. This CDR3 has 16 amino acids. In germline, CDR1 is MNHEY, CDR2 SMNVEV (reference sequence). CDR3 in amino acids: CASSSLQGWSSYEHYF. The DNA for the CDR3 is TGTGCCAGCAGTTCCCTACAGGGGTGGAGCTCCTACGAGCATTACTTC.

Details on this clonotype: The germline gene is not matched at one end of the junction; a read error may be the cause. The chain has TRBV24-1 and TRBJ2-1, with unresolved D. In germline, CDR1 is KGHDR, CDR2 SFDVKD. This CDR3 has 13 residues. CDR3 loop: CATSEYDTNGQLF. The CDR3 coding sequence is TGTGCCACCAGTGAATATGACACTAATGGGCAGCTCTTC.